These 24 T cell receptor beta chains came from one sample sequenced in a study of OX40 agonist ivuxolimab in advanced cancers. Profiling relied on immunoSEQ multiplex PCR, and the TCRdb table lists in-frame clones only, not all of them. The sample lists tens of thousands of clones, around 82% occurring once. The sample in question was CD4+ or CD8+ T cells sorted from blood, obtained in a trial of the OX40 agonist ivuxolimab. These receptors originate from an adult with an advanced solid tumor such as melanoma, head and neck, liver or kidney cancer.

CDR3 loop: CASSRRLGDRATNEKLFF. For the CDR3, the DNA is TGCGCCAGCAGCCGAAGGCTTGGGGACAGGGCGACTAATGAAAAACTGTTTTTT. V and J are TRBV4-3 and TRBJ1-4; 9 bases line up with TRBD1. Germline trimming cut 4 bases from V and 2 bases from J; bases unmatched to any gene: 11. Per germline, CDR1 LGHNA and CDR2 YSLEER. This CDR3 spans 18 amino acids.

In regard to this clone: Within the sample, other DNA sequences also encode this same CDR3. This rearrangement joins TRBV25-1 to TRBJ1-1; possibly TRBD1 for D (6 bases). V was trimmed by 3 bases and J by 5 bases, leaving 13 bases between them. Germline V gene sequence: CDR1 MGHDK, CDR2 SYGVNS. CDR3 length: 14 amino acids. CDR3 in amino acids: CASSEPGHPTEAFF. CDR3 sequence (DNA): TGTGCCAGCAGTGAGCCGGGACATCCTACTGAAGCTTTCTTT.

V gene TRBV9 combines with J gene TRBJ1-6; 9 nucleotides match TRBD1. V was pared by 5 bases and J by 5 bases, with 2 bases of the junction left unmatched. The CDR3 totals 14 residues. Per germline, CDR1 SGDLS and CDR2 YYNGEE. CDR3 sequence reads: CASRGDRDNSPLHF. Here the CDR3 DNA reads TGTGCCAGCAGGGGGGACAGGGATAATTCACCCCTCCACTTT.

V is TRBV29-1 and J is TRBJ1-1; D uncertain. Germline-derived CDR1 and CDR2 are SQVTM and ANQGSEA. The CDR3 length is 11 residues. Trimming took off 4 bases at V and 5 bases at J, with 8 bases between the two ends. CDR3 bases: TGCAGCGTTGCCCGAAGTACTGAAGCTTTCTTT. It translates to CSVARSTEAFF.

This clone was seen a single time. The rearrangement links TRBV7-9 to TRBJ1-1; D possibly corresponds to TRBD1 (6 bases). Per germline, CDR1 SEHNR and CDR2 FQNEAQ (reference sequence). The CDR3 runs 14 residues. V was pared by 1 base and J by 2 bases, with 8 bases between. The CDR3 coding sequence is TGTGCCAGCAGCTTAGTACAGGGCAACACTGAAGCTTTCTTT. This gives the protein CASSLVQGNTEAFF. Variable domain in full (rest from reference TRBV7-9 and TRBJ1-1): DTGVSQNPRHKITKRGQNVTFRCDPISEHNRLYWYRQTLGQGPEFLTYFQNEAQLEKSRLLSDRFSAERPKGSFSTLEIQRTEQGDSAMYLCASSLVQGNTEAFFGQGTRLTVV.

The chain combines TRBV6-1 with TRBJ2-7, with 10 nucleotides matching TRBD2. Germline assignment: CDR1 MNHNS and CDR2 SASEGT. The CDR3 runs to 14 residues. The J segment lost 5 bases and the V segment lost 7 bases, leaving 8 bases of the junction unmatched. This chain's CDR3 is CASNSGLAMHEQYF. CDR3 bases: TGTGCCAGCAACTCGGGACTAGCGATGCACGAGCAGTACTTC.

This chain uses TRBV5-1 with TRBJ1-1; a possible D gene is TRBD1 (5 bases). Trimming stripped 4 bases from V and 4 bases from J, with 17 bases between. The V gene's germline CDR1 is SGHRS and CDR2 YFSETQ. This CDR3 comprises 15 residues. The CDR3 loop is CASSAQEPRRTEAFF. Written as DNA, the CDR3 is TGCGCCAGCAGCGCACAGGAACCAAGGCGCACTGAAGCTTTCTTT.

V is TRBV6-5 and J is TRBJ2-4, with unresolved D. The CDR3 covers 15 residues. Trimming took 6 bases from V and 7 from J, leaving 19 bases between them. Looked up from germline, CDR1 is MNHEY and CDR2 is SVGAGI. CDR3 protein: CASSLTAIGRNIQYF. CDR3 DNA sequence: TGTGCCAGCAGCCTCACGGCCATTGGGCGGAACATTCAGTACTTC.

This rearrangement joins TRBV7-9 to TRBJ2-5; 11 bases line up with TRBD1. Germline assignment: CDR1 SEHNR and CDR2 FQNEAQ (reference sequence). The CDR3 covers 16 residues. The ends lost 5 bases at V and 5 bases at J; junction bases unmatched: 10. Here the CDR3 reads CASSQIPGQGDETQYF. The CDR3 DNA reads TGTGCCAGCAGCCAAATACCGGGACAGGGGGACGAGACCCAGTACTTC.

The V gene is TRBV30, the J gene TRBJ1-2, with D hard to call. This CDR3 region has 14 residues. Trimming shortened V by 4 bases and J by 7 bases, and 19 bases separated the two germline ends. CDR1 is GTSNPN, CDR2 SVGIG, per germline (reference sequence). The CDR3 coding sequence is TGTGCCTGGAATCTGGGTGCCCTAGGCCGTGGCTACACCTTC. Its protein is CAWNLGALGRGYTF. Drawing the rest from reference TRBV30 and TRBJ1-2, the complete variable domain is SQTIHQWPATLVQPVGSPLSLECTVEGTSNPNLYWYRQAAGRGLQLLFYSVGIGQISSEVPQNLSASRPQDRQFILSSKKLLLSDSGFYLCAWNLGALGRGYTFGSGTRLTVV.

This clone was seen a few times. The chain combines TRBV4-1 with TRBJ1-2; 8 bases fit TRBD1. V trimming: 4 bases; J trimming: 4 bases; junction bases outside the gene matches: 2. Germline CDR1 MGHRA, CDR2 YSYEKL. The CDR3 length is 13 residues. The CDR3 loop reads CASSRDRSYGYTF. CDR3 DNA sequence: TGCGCCAGCAGCCGGGACAGGAGCTATGGCTACACCTTC.

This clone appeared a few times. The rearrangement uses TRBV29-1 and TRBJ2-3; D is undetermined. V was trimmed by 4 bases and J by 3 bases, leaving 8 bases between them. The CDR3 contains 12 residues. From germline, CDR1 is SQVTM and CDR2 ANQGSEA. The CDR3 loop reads CSVAPSTDTQYF. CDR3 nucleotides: TGCAGCGTTGCCCCATCGACAGATACGCAGTATTTT.

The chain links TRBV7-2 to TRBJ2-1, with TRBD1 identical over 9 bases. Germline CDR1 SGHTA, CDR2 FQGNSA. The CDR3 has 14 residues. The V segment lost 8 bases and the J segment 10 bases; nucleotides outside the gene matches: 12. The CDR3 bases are TGTGCCAGCGGTGGGGACAGGGCCCTTGGGGAGCAGTTCTTC. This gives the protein CASGGDRALGEQFF.

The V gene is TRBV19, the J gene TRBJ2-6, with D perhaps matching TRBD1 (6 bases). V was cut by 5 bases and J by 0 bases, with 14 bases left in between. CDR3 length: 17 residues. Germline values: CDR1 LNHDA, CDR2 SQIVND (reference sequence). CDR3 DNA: TGTGCCAGTAGTTTCGAACAGGGCTACTCTGGGGCCAACGTCCTGACTTTC. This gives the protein CASSFEQGYSGANVLTF.

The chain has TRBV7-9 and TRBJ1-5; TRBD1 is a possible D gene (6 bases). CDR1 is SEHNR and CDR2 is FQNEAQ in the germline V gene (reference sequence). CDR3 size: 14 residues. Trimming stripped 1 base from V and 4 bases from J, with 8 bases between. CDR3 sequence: CASSLGQENQPQHF. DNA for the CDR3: TGTGCCAGCAGCTTAGGACAGGAAAATCAGCCCCAGCATTTT.

CDR3 sequence reads: CASSLGPSSHRDGYTF. The CDR3 nucleotides read TGTGCCAGCAGCTTAGGCCCATCCTCCCATCGGGATGGCTACACCTTC. The rearrangement joins TRBV13 to TRBJ1-2; D is ambiguous. This CDR3 comprises 16 residues. CDR1 is PRHDT and CDR2 is FYEKMQ in the germline V gene (reference sequence). The V and J ends lost 0 bases and 6 bases respectively, with 17 bases between them.

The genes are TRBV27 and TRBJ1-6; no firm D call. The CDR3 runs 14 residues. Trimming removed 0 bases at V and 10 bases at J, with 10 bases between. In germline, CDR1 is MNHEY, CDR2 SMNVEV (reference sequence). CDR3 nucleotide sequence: TGTGCCAGCAGTTTATCGGGCGGGAGCTCACCCCTCCACTTT. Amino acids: CASSLSGGSSPLHF.

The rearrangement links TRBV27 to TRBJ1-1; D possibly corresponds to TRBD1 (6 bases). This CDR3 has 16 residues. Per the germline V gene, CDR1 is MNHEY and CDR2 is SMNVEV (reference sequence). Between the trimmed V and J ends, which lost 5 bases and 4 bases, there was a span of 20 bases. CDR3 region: CASSLHRTERSTEAFF. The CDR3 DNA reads TGTGCCAGCAGTCTACACCGGACAGAGAGGAGCACTGAAGCTTTCTTT.

CDR3 residues: CASSLGNRGQSTGELFF. The CDR3 region has the DNA TGTGCCAGCAGCTTGGGTAACAGGGGGCAAAGCACCGGGGAGCTGTTTTTT. This chain joins TRBV5-4 and TRBJ2-2; 9 positions agree with TRBD1. The germline gives CDR1 SGHNT, CDR2 YYREEE (reference sequence). This CDR3 contains 17 residues. V lost 0 bases, J lost 4 bases, and 7 bases stayed unmatched.

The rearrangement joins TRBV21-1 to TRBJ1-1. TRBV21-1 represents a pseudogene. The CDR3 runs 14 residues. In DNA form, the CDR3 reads TGTGCCAGTGAGGGTGCGACCCCGAACACTGAAGCTTTCTTT. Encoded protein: CASEGATPNTEAFF.

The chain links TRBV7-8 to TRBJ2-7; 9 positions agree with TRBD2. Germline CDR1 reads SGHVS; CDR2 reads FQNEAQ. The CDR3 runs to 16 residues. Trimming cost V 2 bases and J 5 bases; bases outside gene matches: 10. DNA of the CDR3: TGTGCCAGCAGCTTAAGGGCTAGCGGGAATCGGGACGAGCAGTACTTC. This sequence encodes CASSLRASGNRDEQYF.

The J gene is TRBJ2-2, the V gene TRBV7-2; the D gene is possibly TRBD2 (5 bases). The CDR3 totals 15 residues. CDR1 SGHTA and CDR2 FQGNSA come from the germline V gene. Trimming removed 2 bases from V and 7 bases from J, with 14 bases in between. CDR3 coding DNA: TGTGCCAGCAGCTTATTCGTCGGGATCATCGGGGAGCTGTTTTTT. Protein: CASSLFVGIIGELFF.

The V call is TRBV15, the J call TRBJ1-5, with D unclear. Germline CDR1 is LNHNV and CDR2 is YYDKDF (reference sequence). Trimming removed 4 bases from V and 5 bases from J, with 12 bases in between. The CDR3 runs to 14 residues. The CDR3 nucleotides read TGTGCCACCAGCAATACGGGAAATTATCAGCCCCAGCATTTT. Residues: CATSNTGNYQPQHF.

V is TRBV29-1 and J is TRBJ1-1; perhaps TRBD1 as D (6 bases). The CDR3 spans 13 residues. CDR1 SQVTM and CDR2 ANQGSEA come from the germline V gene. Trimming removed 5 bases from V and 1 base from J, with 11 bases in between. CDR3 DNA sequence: TGCAGCGTTTATCAGGGGACGAACACTGAAGCTTTCTTT. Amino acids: CSVYQGTNTEAFF.